This is a list of T cell receptor beta chains from one sample in a study of blood T cells in healthy people across ages. From the 5' RACE reads, TCRdb called clonotypes with MiXCR, one entry per CDR3 protein. The sample yields more than 450,000 distinct CDR3 sequences, about 28% seen once. These data were also reused for a study on T cells of mothers and their children.

Sample: blood. The receptors stem from a boy aged 2 to 10 in good health. CDR3s include the opening cysteine and the closing phenylalanine or tryptophan. Each record gives: CDR3 protein, V gene, J gene.

CASSYRTPRRILEAFF	TRBV6-6	TRBJ1-1
CASSLRAQGGTEAFF	TRBV5-1	TRBJ1-1
CASSASSWNNEQFF	TRBV5-1	.
CASSTQGGPYEQYF	TRBV14	TRBJ2-7
CASSPGLAGYNEHFF	TRBV4-3	TRBJ2-1
CASTCASPLHF	TRBV21-1	TRBJ1-6
CASGRTSGEETQYF	TRBV12-3/TRBV12-4	TRBJ2-5
CASSQMNLQETQYF	TRBV4-2	TRBJ2-5
CASSSRTGPYEQYF	TRBV6-2/TRBV6-3	TRBJ2-7
CASSLRQDSPSPSGANVLTF	TRBV27	TRBJ2-6
CASSPGTTGDYGYTF	TRBV5-1	TRBJ1-2
CASREGVYGYTF	TRBV19	TRBJ1-2
CASSQGAVSGNTIYF	TRBV3-1	TRBJ1-3
CASSLSASGSYEQYF	TRBV27	.
CATSAPFRGGFTEAFF	TRBV24-1	TRBJ1-1
CASRQTWEASYNEQFF	TRBV27	TRBJ2-1
CSARGGSGRVSYNEQFF	TRBV20-1	TRBJ2-1
CASSLGDRDNEKLFF	TRBV5-1	TRBJ1-4
CSTGRALGYEQYF	TRBV29-1	TRBJ2-7
CSVQGGGRGFSYEQYF	TRBV29-1	TRBJ2-7
CASSPGASRVDIQYF	TRBV3-1	TRBJ2-4
CASSQGGQSQETQYF	TRBV7-2	TRBJ2-5
CASSFRGGGGYEQYF	TRBV7-2	TRBJ2-7
CASSLASGTGMVPYEQYF	TRBV5-4	TRBJ2-7
CSAVGDRYEQYF	TRBV20-1	.
CAISYTTGTDTQYF	TRBV10-3	TRBJ2-3
CASSPFVAADGMKKETQYF	TRBV18	TRBJ2-5
CASGSRTGHQETQYF	TRBV12-5	TRBJ2-5
CASSPRAYYEQYF	TRBV27	TRBJ2-7
CSVVVDTSSYEQYF	TRBV29-1	TRBJ2-7
CSARREGTGGYTF	TRBV20-1	TRBJ1-2
CAISGGLLAGMETQYF	TRBV7-2	TRBJ2-5
CASSFPAGGRGELFF	TRBV28	TRBJ2-2
CASSQDWAGYNEQFF	TRBV4-2	TRBJ2-1
CASNGRITGELFF	TRBV6-2/TRBV6-3	TRBJ2-2
CASSTRAGELFF	TRBV7-3	TRBJ2-2
CASSPTGLRETQYF	TRBV5-6	TRBJ2-5
CASSVAHGVTEAFF	TRBV9	TRBJ1-1
CASSQGKGLGETQYF	TRBV3-1	TRBJ2-5
CATSRDPRSEQYF	TRBV15	TRBJ2-7
CASSPRLPLGTGELFF	TRBV7-8	TRBJ2-2
CASRLRQGWGTDTQYF	TRBV6-6	TRBJ2-3
CAIRLAGQQFF	TRBV10-3	.
CASGYLAASYNEQFF	TRBV5-1	TRBJ2-1
CSVGHGTANEQFF	TRBV29-1	TRBJ2-1
CASRDSPQKLFF	TRBV19	TRBJ1-4
CASSLGGGQEETQDF	TRBV7-9	TRBJ2-5
CATSDFTGGGGDSNQPQHF	TRBV24-1	TRBJ1-5
CASSFWDSGANVLTF	TRBV5-6	TRBJ2-6
CASSQAKNIQYF	TRBV14	TRBJ2-4
CSAREEKVRGTDTQYF	TRBV20-1	TRBJ2-3
CASSFLIMNTEAFF	TRBV5-6	TRBJ1-1
CASSADIEQFF	TRBV7-9	.
CASKSGQGTREQYF	TRBV27	TRBJ2-7
CASSPLGADTQYF	TRBV5-1	TRBJ2-3
CASSEGGRNWETQYF	TRBV10-1	TRBJ2-5
CASKGFGSSSYNEQFF	TRBV19	TRBJ2-1
CAWETGPNQPQHF	TRBV30	TRBJ1-5
CASSLSVTSGLEQYF	TRBV27	TRBJ2-7
CASRREASPYGYTF	TRBV12-3/TRBV12-4	TRBJ1-2